This is a list of T cell receptor beta chains from one sample in a study of metastatic and nonmetastatic thyroid tumors. TCRdb re-clonotyped the PCR reads via MiXCR. The table shows about 20,000 clones, with 24% occurring only once. Sample: tumor tissue. These receptors came from a female donor with papillary thyroid cancer or a benign thyroid nodule (not recorded which). Some clones in this sample may be carry-over from other donors' samples. CDR3s include the opening cysteine and the closing phenylalanine or tryptophan. Fields, in order: CDR3 length, V gene, CDR3 protein.

15,TRBV6-1,CASSEKDRLSYEQYF
13,TRBV28,CASSFLVLEPQHF
16,TRBV6-1,CASSESWAEANYGYTF
15,TRBV4-3,CASSQDGVNNQPQHF
15,TRBV19,CASSIGQINTGELFF
11,TRBV12-3/TRBV12-4,CASSSRHGYTF
17,TRBV4-2,CASSQDTLAGEDGEQFF
15,TRBV6-6,CASSYSGGINEKLFF
17,TRBV4-3,CASSLGDRPSGANVLTF
17,TRBV4-3,CASSPSGRVAVTGELFF
17,TRBV27,CASSLSASGTRTGELFF
13,TRBV10-3,CATWEGDGTEAFF
13,TRBV11-2,CASSPGSSYEQYF
15,TRBV6-4,CASSDGLAGGIRKFF
14,TRBV28,CASNPDRGNKPQHF
17,TRBV25-1,CAGSVSLLAGAGDMQYF
14,TRBV18,CASSPDSPSYEQYF
12,TRBV20-1,CSAAGGIYTQYF
15,TRBV19,CASSLPGLGVYEQYF
16,TRBV20-1,CSAREGGALMGNTQYF
16,TRBV13,CASSLRREAYYNEQFF
16,TRBV7-8,CASSLANGGGREKLFF
15,TRBV4-1,CASSQGAGVQETQYF
14,TRBV11-3,CASSFSGITNKAFF
13,TRBV30,CAWEKSGANVLTF
16,TRBV20-1,CSARDRPGQATDTQYF
16,TRBV6-1,CAISRIGTAVGYEQYF
13,TRBV20-1,CSAQLTRNYEQYF
12,TRBV3-1,CASSRTAYEQYF
16,TRBV9,CASSVPHWLPWETQYF
17,TRBV6-5,CASIPHGAGGLYNEQFF
14,TRBV15,CATSRDPSSYEQYF
12,TRBV25-1,CASQLSSGPLHF
18,TRBV5-1,CASSLVASVSSRAGELFF
11,TRBV18,CASSPNTEAFF
13,TRBV11-2,CASSLGLKENQYF
13,TRBV20-1,CSASVTGGYGYTF
15,TRBV7-3,CASILYEVGWNEHFF
14,TRBV29-1,CSVGLRGGAYEQYF
15,TRBV20-1,CSARGWRIRDTEAFF
14,TRBV19,CASSIVDRPDEQYF
16,TRBV11-2,CASSLVDFGGIYEQYF
14,TRBV5-1,CASSLVSRTGEQFF
14,TRBV7-2,CASIPVRITDTQYF
14,TRBV20-1,CSATRRGRNTEAFF
15,TRBV2,CASCLAGGATGELFF
18,TRBV6-5,CASSYSGGFEASTGELFF
15,TRBV4-2,CASSQDPVANYGYTF
14,TRBV30,CACTREGLGNEQFF
17,TRBV20-1,CSARTVGRGRLTDTQYF
16,TRBV10-2,CASSATGDSSSQPQHF
18,TRBV7-3,CASPSLPGAQVAKNIQYF
15,TRBV7-8,CASSPGQATDNEQFF
16,TRBV28,CANSLIAGEGTGELFF